This TCR beta chain comes out of a study of shared clonotypes between healthy human individuals. All the donors were Caucasian adults who lived in Nashville, Tennessee. This table comes from immunoSEQ multiplex PCR, and its TCRdb copy is limited to in-frame clones, with some not included. Among around 500,000 clones, 81% were seen once, and the ten largest hold 12%. There are 15 residues in the CDR3. CDR1 MNHEY and CDR2 SMNVEV come from the germline V gene (reference sequence). The V gene end was trimmed by 0 bases and the J gene end by 8 bases; junction bases not matched to a gene: 8. The specimen was PBMCs. The J gene is TRBJ1-2, the V gene TRBV27; 8 bases map to TRBD1. This TCR was sampled from a woman aged 35 to 49 in good health. Some clones in this sample may be carry-over from other donors' samples. The CDR3 spells CASSLSRGRRHGYTF. The CDR3 DNA sequence: TGTGCCAGCAGTTTATCCAGGGGGCGGCGGCACGGCTACACCTTC.